The 13 T cell receptor beta chains below were found in one sample sequenced in a study of OX40 agonist ivuxolimab in advanced cancers. Using immunoSEQ multiplex PCR, the repertoire was profiled, and TCRdb retains in-frame clones only, with some absent. This sample has about 50,000 clones; over 90% occur once, and the top ten carry 15% to 20%. Here the sequenced sample was CD4+ or CD8+ T cells sorted from blood, taken in a trial of the OX40 agonist ivuxolimab. The source is an adult with an advanced solid tumor such as melanoma, head and neck, liver or kidney cancer.

This clone was counted between two and nine times. V usage is TRBV7-8 and J usage is TRBJ1-1, with D tentatively TRBD1 (5 bases). The V end lost 0 bases, the J end lost 7 bases, and 6 bases lay between the germline ends. Germline CDR1 and CDR2: SGHVS and FQNEAQ. The CDR3 runs 12 residues. CDR3 region: CASSLAGDEAFF. DNA for the CDR3: TGTGCCAGCAGCTTAGCAGGGGATGAAGCTTTCTTT.

The chain joins TRBV28 to TRBJ2-7; D perhaps matches TRBD1 (5 bases). The CDR3 has 15 residues. V lost 1 base and J 6 bases, leaving 16 bases between the germline ends. Per germline, CDR1 MDHEN and CDR2 SYDVKM. The CDR3 DNA sequence: TGTGCCAGCAGTTTATACAAGGGGATCCTCGGCGAGCAGTACTTC. It translates to CASSLYKGILGEQYF.

The chain carries TRBV28 and TRBJ2-1; 9 bases fit TRBD2. The CDR3 length is 15 residues. The germline CDR1 and CDR2 sequences are MDHEN and SYDVKM. Losses at the gene ends were 3 bases for V and 8 bases for J; bases not matched to a gene: 8. Written as DNA, the CDR3 is TGTGCCAGCAGTTTTAGGCGGGAGGGGACCCATGAGCAGTTCTTC. Translated: CASSFRREGTHEQFF.

This chain joins TRBV7-9 and TRBJ2-3, with 16 bases aligning to TRBD2. The germline CDR1 and CDR2 sequences are SEHNR and FQNEAQ (reference sequence). V shed 6 bases and J 4 bases; nucleotides not matched to a gene: 10. The CDR3 length is 18 residues. Written as DNA, the CDR3 is TGTGCCAGCAGACACCCGGGACTAGCGGGAGGGGGTTCAGATACGCAGTATTTT. Translating gives CASRHPGLAGGGSDTQYF.

This chain uses TRBV29-1 with TRBJ2-3; the D gene is possibly TRBD1 (6 bases). This CDR3 is 10 amino acids long. The germline V gene has CDR1 SQVTM and CDR2 ANQGSEA. Trimming removed 7 bases at V and 6 bases at J, with 8 bases between. CDR3 region: CSGTGDTQYF. Here the CDR3 DNA reads TGCAGCGGTACAGGGGATACGCAGTATTTT.

The chain employs TRBV4-3 and TRBJ2-4; TRBD2 aligns across 9 bases. This CDR3 spans 17 amino acids. After removal of 3 bases from V and 7 bases from J, the junction contained 13 bases not matched to a gene. The germline CDR1 and CDR2 sequences are LGHNA and YSLEER. The CDR3 coding sequence is TGCGCCAGCAGCCACCTCAGTGCGCGGGAGGGCCGGAACATTCAGTACTTC. Amino acid sequence: CASSHLSAREGRNIQYF.

The chain joins TRBV4-3 to TRBJ2-1; 9 bases map to TRBD2. J was trimmed by 0 bases and V by 1 base; bases with no gene match: 4. CDR3 size: 17 residues. Germline CDR1 is LGHNA and CDR2 is YSLEER. The CDR3 DNA reads as TGCGCCAGCAGCCAAGTTGGACTAGCGAGCTCCTACAATGAGCAGTTCTTC. This codes for CASSQVGLASSYNEQFF.

This chain connects TRBV28 to TRBJ2-7; D uncertain. Germline-derived CDR1 and CDR2 are MDHEN and SYDVKM. Trimming shortened V by 5 bases and J by 1 base, and 21 bases separated the two germline ends. This CDR3 contains 17 residues. CDR3 residues: CASSPKLTPAASYEQYF. CDR3 nucleotides: TGTGCCAGCAGTCCCAAATTAACCCCGGCCGCATCCTACGAGCAGTACTTC.

This rearrangement joins TRBV11-2 to TRBJ1-1; D not resolved. The CDR3 sequence is 13 residues long. CDR1 and CDR2 from the germline V gene are SGHAT and FQNNGV. With 0 bases removed from V and 2 bases from J, the gap between germline ends came to 4 bases. DNA for the CDR3: TGTGCCAGCAGCTTAGATCCCAACACTGAAGCTTTCTTT. The encoded protein is CASSLDPNTEAFF.

The chain has TRBV2 and TRBJ1-1; D is uncertain. Germline CDR1 SNHLY, CDR2 FYNNEI. This CDR3 has 17 amino acids. Trimming removed 1 base at V and 5 bases at J, with 20 bases between. The chain's CDR3 is CASSEEVATPVRTEAFF. The CDR3 bases are TGTGCCAGCAGTGAAGAGGTGGCCACCCCAGTAAGGACTGAAGCTTTCTTT.

This chain connects TRBV7-2 to TRBJ1-4; D remains unclear. This CDR3 is built from 14 residues. V shed 0 bases and J shed 7 bases, with 9 bases lying between them. Germline-derived CDR1 and CDR2 are SGHTA and FQGNSA. The CDR3 protein is CASSLALVGEKLFF. The CDR3 nucleotides read TGTGCCAGCAGCTTAGCGTTAGTTGGTGAAAAACTGTTTTTT.

This sequence joins TRBV4-3 and TRBJ2-5; D is unclear. This CDR3 region has 15 residues. CDR1 and CDR2 (germline): LGHNA, YSLEER. V lost 2 bases to trimming and J lost 5 bases, with 15 bases between them. In nucleotides, the CDR3 is TGCGCCAGCAGCCAATTGGTTGCCTCCGCCGAGACCCAGTACTTC. It codes for CASSQLVASAETQYF.

This chain uses TRBV27 with TRBJ2-1, with D hard to call. CDR1 and CDR2 from the germline V gene are MNHEY and SMNVEV (reference sequence). V was trimmed by 3 bases and J by 3 bases, leaving 9 bases between them. This CDR3 contains 14 residues. The CDR3 bases are TGTGCCAGCAGTTTTGTACCCCGCTACAATGAGCAGTTCTTC. Translated, it gives CASSFVPRYNEQFF.